This paragraph reports one T cell receptor beta chain. This record comes from a study of OX40 agonist ivuxolimab in advanced cancers. Germline loops: CDR1 SGHRS, CDR2 YFSETQ. V was cut by 4 bases and J by 3 bases, with 13 bases left in between. The CDR3 extends over 14 amino acids. TCRdb's copy holds only in-frame clones and misses some; the assay was immunoSEQ multiplex PCR. The profile covers approximately 92,000 clones, with 95% to 97% appearing a single time and 2% taken by the ten largest. The chain carries TRBV5-1 and TRBJ2-5; D may be TRBD2 (5 bases). The receptor comes from an adult with an advanced solid tumor such as melanoma, head and neck, liver or kidney cancer. Sequences were derived from CD4+ or CD8+ T cells sorted from blood, sampled in a trial of the OX40 agonist ivuxolimab. The CDR3 bases are TGCGCCAGCAGCATCCCGGGGTTAGAAGAGACCCAGTACTTC. This translates into CASSIPGLEETQYF.